Described below is a single TCR beta chain sequence and its context. The length of the CDR3 is 15 residues. The ends were cut back, 6 bases at V and 6 bases at J, with 19 bases in the middle. Germline lookup yields CDR1 MDHEN and CDR2 SYDVKM. Assay: immunoSEQ multiplex PCR; the TCRdb copy retains only in-frame clones and omits some. The data hold about 46,000 clones, with around nine tenths observed a single time. This specimen belongs to a study of control samples from healthy donors and cancer patients. The sequence came from a man aged 45-60 years with head and neck cancer. Sequencing was performed on PBMCs. V and J are TRBV28 and TRBJ2-3; D perhaps matches TRBD1 (6 bases). The chain's CDR3 is CASSGVGRGRDTQYF. CDR3 nucleotides: TGTGCCAGCAGCGGAGTGGGCAGGGGAAGGGATACGCAGTATTTT.